This T cell receptor beta chain derives from a study of T cell responses to AZD1222 COVID-19 vaccine. The CDR3 length is 16 residues. Germline V gene sequence: CDR1 GTSNPN, CDR2 SVGIG (reference sequence). Trimming at V came to 2 bases and at J to 6 bases, leaving 11 bases not matched to a gene. TCRdb keeps only in-frame clones here, not all; method: immunoSEQ multiplex PCR. The sample holds 44,000 or so clones, under 85% seen once. Sequenced here: peripheral blood, sampled on day 0 of AZD1222 vaccination. This receptor was obtained from an adult in good health. V is TRBV30 and J is TRBJ2-1; 9 nucleotides agree with TRBD2. The DNA of the CDR3 is TGTGCCTGGAGTCCTGTCCGGGCGGGGGGGCGCAATGAGCAGTTCTTC. As protein: CAWSPVRAGGRNEQFF.